This T cell receptor (beta chain) was sequenced during a study of T-cell reconstitution after alpha-beta-depleted transplantation in children. Germline CDR1 reads SGHVS; CDR2 reads FQNEAQ. CDR3 size: 17 residues. V shed 0 bases and J shed 3 bases, with 16 bases lying between them. Unique molecular identifiers were incorporated into the prepared TCRbeta library. TCRdb re-derived calls from the PCR reads in MiXCR, one entry per CDR3 protein. Altogether about 360,000 distinct CDR3 sequences are present, roughly 15% being singletons, with the ten largest covering around 4.1%. The chain combines TRBV7-8 with TRBJ2-3; D is possibly TRBD2 (5 bases). The sample here was PBMCs, taken from the stem cell graft. This sequence originates from a human donor who donated a stem cell graft to a child with Fanconi anemia. The DNA for the CDR3 is TGTGCCAGCAGCTTAGCGGGGTACCGGTCGGGGACAGATACGCAGTATTTT. This sequence encodes CASSLAGYRSGTDTQYF.